This T cell receptor (beta chain) is from a study of shared clonotypes between healthy human individuals. There are 15 residues in the CDR3. Germline V gene lookup returns CDR1 SGDLS and CDR2 YYNGEE. J was trimmed by 4 bases and V by 3 bases; bases with no gene match: 6. Notes on the study in general: Represented diversity (both genetic and exposure-history) was limited by the small number of donors.

Sequencing was performed with immunoSEQ multiplex PCR; in TCRdb, only in-frame clones are kept and a portion is missing. Of roughly 2.5 million clones in the sample, around 94% are singletons; the top ten hold under 0.15%. Those who donated, Caucasian adults without exception, all lived in Nashville, Tennessee. Regarding this clone: What it binds is unknown. The same CDR3 can be traced to other DNA sequences in this sample.

The V call is TRBV9, the J call TRBJ2-1, with 8 bases that match TRBD1. The clonotype comes from a man between 18 and 29 years old in good health. The sample comprised naive CD4+ T cells sorted from blood. Subset: CD45RA+ positively selected. The CDR3 DNA sequence: TGTGCCAGCAGCGAAGGACAGGGAAGTTACAATGAGCAGTTCTTC. As protein: CASSEGQGSYNEQFF.